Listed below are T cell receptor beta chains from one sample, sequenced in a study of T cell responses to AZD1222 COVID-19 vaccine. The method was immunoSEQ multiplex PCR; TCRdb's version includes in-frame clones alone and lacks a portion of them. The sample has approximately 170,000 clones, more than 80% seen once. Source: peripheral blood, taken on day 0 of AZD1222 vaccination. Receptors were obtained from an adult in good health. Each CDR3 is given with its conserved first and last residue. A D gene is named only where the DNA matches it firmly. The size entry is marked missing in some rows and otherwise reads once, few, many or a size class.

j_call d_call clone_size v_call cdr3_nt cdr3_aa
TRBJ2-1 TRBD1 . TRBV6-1 TGTGCCAGCAGTGAATACCGGACAGGGTCGTTCTTC CASSEYRTGSFF
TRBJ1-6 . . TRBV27 TGTGCCAGCAGTTCGGGCGACCCCAGCTCCTATAATTCACCCCTCCACTTT CASSSGDPSSYNSPLHF
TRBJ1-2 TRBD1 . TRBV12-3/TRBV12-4 TGTGCCAGCGGGACAGGCATTCTATATGGCTACACCTTC CASGTGILYGYTF
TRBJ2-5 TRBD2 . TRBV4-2 TGTGCCAGCAGCCACGGTAGCGGGGGGCAAGAGACCCAGTACTTC CASSHGSGGQETQYF
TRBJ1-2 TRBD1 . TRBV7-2 TGTGCCAGCAGCTTACGGACAGGGTCGGATGGCTACACCTTC CASSLRTGSDGYTF
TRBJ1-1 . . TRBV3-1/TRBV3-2 TGTGCCAGCAGCCACCAGTTCGGGAGGCCAACCTGGGATGGGGAGATCGGTAATGAAGCTTTCTTT CASSHQFGRPTWDGEIGNEAFF
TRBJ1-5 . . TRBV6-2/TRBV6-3 TGTGCCAGCAGTTACTCTTCGATGTTGACGACAGATAGCAATCAGCCCCAGCATTTT CASSYSSMLTTDSNQPQHF
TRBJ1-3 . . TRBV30 TGTGCCTGGTCGAGCCAGATGGGAAACACCATATATTTT CAWSSQMGNTIYF
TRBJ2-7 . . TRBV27 TGTGCCAGCAGCTCCTACGAGCAGTACTTC CASSSYEQYF
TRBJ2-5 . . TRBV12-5 TGTGCTAGTGGTTTGGGGGGGAGGGAGACCCAGTACTTC CASGLGGRETQYF
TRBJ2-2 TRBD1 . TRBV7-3 TGTGCCAGCAGCTCCAGGGGGCGTCCCGGGGAGCTGTTTTTT CASSSRGRPGELFF
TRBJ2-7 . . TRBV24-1 TGTGCCACCAGTGATACGGACAGCGCGAAGCAGTACTTC CATSDTDSAKQYF
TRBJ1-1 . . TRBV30 TGTGCCTGGAGGTTGGGAAGGGGACGTTATCCGAACACTGAAGCTTTCTTT CAWRLGRGRYPNTEAFF
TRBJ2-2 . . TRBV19 TGTGCCAGTAGTCAACCGGGACAACGGACCGGGGAGCTGTTTTTT CASSQPGQRTGELFF
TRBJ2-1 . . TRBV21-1 TGTGCCAGCAGCAAGATGACAGGGGTGTTCTACAATGAGCAGTTCTTC CASSKMTGVFYNEQFF
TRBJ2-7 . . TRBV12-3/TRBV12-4 TGTGCCAGCAGTTTCTCGGTCTCCTACGAGCAGTACTTC CASSFSVSYEQYF
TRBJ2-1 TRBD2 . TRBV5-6 TGTGCCAGCAGTCACCTAGCGGGGACTAGCTCCTACAATGAGCAGTTCTTC CASSHLAGTSSYNEQFF
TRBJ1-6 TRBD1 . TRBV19 TGTGCCAGTAGTACCGCGGGACAGGGCTTAAATTCACCCCTCCACTTT CASSTAGQGLNSPLHF
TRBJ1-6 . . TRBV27 TGTGCCAGCAGTTTTTACGGAGTAACAGGGAGCTCCTATAATTCACCCCTCCACTTT CASSFYGVTGSSYNSPLHF
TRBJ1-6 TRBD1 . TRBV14 TGTGCCAGCAGCCAAGATGGGTTCAGGGGGCGGTTTAATTCACCCCTCCACTTT CASSQDGFRGRFNSPLHF
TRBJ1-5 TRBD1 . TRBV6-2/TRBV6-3 TGTGCCAGCAGTTACTCTGGCCACGGACAGGGTAGCAATCAGCCCCAGCATTTT CASSYSGHGQGSNQPQHF
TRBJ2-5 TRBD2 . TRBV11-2 TGTGCCAGCAGCTTAAGTGACGGGGGGGAACAGTACTTC CASSLSDGGEQYF
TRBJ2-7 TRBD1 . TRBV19 TGTGCCAGTAGTGAACAGGGGGGTTGGTACGAGCAGTACTTC CASSEQGGWYEQYF
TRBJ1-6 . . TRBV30 TGTGCCTGGATAAAATACGGGGGGTTCGACTCACCCCTCCACTTT CAWIKYGGFDSPLHF
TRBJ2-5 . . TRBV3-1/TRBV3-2 TGTGCCAGCAGCCAAGATTGGGCTGTGGGGGCTTTCGGAGAGACCCAGTACTTC CASSQDWAVGAFGETQYF
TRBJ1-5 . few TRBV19 TGTGCCAGTAGTATAGGGCAGCGTGGTCAGCCCCAGCATTTT CASSIGQRGQPQHF
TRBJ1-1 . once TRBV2 TGTGCCAGCAGAACGGACATGAACACTGAAGCTTTCTTT CASRTDMNTEAFF
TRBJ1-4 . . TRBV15 TGTGCCACCAGCAGAGGCAACGACGGGACAAACAATGAAAAACTGTTTTTT CATSRGNDGTNNEKLFF
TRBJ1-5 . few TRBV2 TGTGCCAGCAGTGATGGCCGCAATAGCAATCAGCCCCAGCATTTT CASSDGRNSNQPQHF
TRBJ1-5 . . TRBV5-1 TGCGCCAGCAGCGATGTCTTGGGGGAGCCCCAGCATTTT CASSDVLGEPQHF
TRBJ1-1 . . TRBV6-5 TGTGCCAGCAGTAGGACCATGGGCACTGAAGCTTTCTTT CASSRTMGTEAFF
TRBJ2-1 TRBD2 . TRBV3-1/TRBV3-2 TGTGCCAGCACTGGGGGACTAGCGAGCAATGAGCAGTTCTTC CASTGGLASNEQFF
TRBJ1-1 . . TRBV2 TGTGCCAGCATGTCGGCGACACAAAACACTGAAGCTTTCTTT CASMSATQNTEAFF